The rows below give T cell receptor beta chains drawn from one sample of a study of CD4+ T cells in melanoma. Produced via immunoSEQ multiplex PCR; TCRdb's table is partial and in-frame only. In the table there are roughly 20,000 clones, about 80% of which are singletons. Sequenced material: cells from a culture (not recorded whether cultured in vitro). Receptors were obtained from a human donor with melanoma. Each CDR3 is given with its conserved first and last residue. The D gene is left open where the match is weak. Only some rows state a clone size, as once, few, many or a class for expanded clones.

V,J,size,D,CDR3,DNA
TRBV28,TRBJ1-1,NA,TRBD1,CASSLNRGYTEAFF,TGTGCCAGCAGTTTAAACAGGGGGTACACTGAAGCTTTCTTT
TRBV5-1,TRBJ2-3,NA,NA,CASSLAGITQYF,TGCGCCAGCAGCTTGGCGGGGATTACGCAGTATTTT
TRBV5-1,TRBJ2-1,NA,TRBD2,CASSRGGTSGFNEQFF,TGCGCCAGCAGCCGGGGCGGGACTAGCGGGTTCAATGAGCAGTTCTTC
TRBV15,TRBJ1-4,NA,NA,CATSSTSGTRYFF,TGTGCCACCAGCTCCACCTCCGGGACACGTTACTTTTTT
TRBV5-1,TRBJ2-3,NA,TRBD2,CASSSSSGDTQYF,TGCGCCAGCAGCTCCTCTAGCGGAGATACGCAGTATTTT
TRBV12-5,TRBJ1-6,NA,TRBD1,CASGLSATGAYYNSPLHF,TGTGCTAGTGGTTTATCGGCTACAGGGGCCTACTATAATTCACCCCTCCACTTT
TRBV27,TRBJ1-1,few,TRBD1,CASSRQGAGTEAFF,TGTGCCAGCAGCAGACAGGGAGCAGGCACTGAAGCTTTCTTT
TRBV6-1,TRBJ1-6,NA,TRBD1,CASRDRAFNSPLHF,TGTGCCAGCCGGGACAGGGCCTTTAATTCACCCCTCCACTTT
TRBV6-5,TRBJ1-2,NA,NA,CASSYVMGEVDGGYTF,TGTGCCAGCAGTTACGTTATGGGGGAGGTAGACGGAGGCTACACCTTC
TRBV5-5,TRBJ2-5,NA,NA,CASSPLAFGTQYF,TGTGCCAGCAGCCCCCTGGCTTTTGGGACCCAGTACTTC
TRBV6-6,TRBJ2-3,NA,TRBD2,CASSGGTDTQYF,TGTGCCAGCTCGGGGGGGACAGATACGCAGTATTTT
TRBV5-5,TRBJ2-5,NA,NA,CASSRNKAGKETQYF,TGTGCCAGCAGCCGGAACAAAGCGGGTAAAGAGACCCAGTACTTC
TRBV25-1,TRBJ2-3,NA,TRBD2,CASGPGGGSTDTQYF,TGTGCCAGCGGGCCCGGCGGGGGGAGCACAGATACGCAGTATTTT
TRBV7-9,TRBJ2-3,NA,NA,CASSSLDTQYF,TGTGCCAGCAGCTCCCTGGATACGCAGTATTTT
TRBV30,TRBJ1-1,NA,NA,CAWSRQAEAFF,TGTGCCTGGAGTAGACAGGCTGAAGCTTTCTTT
TRBV5-1,TRBJ1-2,NA,NA,CASSPGRTYGYTF,TGCGCCAGCAGCCCCGGGCGGACCTATGGCTACACCTTC
TRBV5-1,TRBJ2-2,NA,NA,CASSSTGTTGELFF,TGCGCCAGCAGTTCTACCGGGACAACCGGGGAGCTGTTTTTT
TRBV11-2,TRBJ2-1,NA,TRBD1,CASSGRQGMSYNEQFF,TGTGCCAGCAGCGGACGACAGGGTATGTCCTACAATGAGCAGTTCTTC
TRBV7-3,TRBJ1-2,NA,NA,CASSLDPGDYGYTF,TGTGCCAGCAGCTTGGACCCAGGGGATTATGGCTACACCTTC
TRBV18,TRBJ2-5,NA,NA,CASSPPSGQQETQYF,TGTGCCAGCTCACCACCGTCAGGGCAACAAGAGACCCAGTACTTC
TRBV27,TRBJ2-7,NA,NA,CASRNTGSSYEQYF,TGTGCCAGCAGAAATACAGGAAGCTCCTACGAGCAGTACTTC
TRBV21-1,TRBJ2-7,NA,NA,CASSKAGQGSYYEQYF,TGTGCCAGCAGCAAAGCCGGGCAGGGGTCATACTACGAGCAGTACTTC
TRBV2,TRBJ1-2,few,TRBD1,CASSPQQGQYGYTF,TGTGCCAGCAGTCCTCAACAGGGGCAGTATGGCTACACCTTC
TRBV5-1,TRBJ1-1,few,NA,CASRDLQGSAFF,TGCGCCAGCAGGGACCTACAGGGATCAGCTTTCTTT
TRBV5-1,TRBJ2-1,once,NA,CASSTRTAHEQFF,TGCGCCAGCAGCACCAGGACAGCCCATGAGCAGTTCTTC
TRBV7-9,TRBJ2-3,NA,NA,CASCPSGTDTQYF,TGTGCCAGCTGCCCGAGCGGCACAGATACGCAGTATTTT